This T cell receptor (beta chain) was documented in a study of metastatic and nonmetastatic thyroid tumors. Study background: Malignant and benign thyroid patients had repertoires compared in peripheral blood and tumor or nodule tissue. Study results and limitations: In blood and tumor, TCR beta diversity was reportedly significantly higher in malignant thyroid tumors than in benign nodules.

Study processing details: Clinicopathological groups differed in CDR3, with these differences serving to build a distant-metastasis classifier for papillary thyroid cancer. With MiXCR, TCRdb reprocessed the PCR reads. The V and J calls were determined by TCRdb, not by the authors. The sample shows tens of thousands of clones, around a fifth of them seen only once. This clone was observed at least ten times. What it recognizes is unknown. No treatment of any kind had been given to any patient before thyroid surgery. The CDR3 is made up of 12 amino acids. V gave up 5 bases and J gave up 2 bases, with 3 bases separating them.

This clonotype was obtained from a female donor with papillary thyroid cancer or a benign thyroid nodule (not recorded which). Some clones in this sample may be carry-over from other donors' samples. The rearrangement joins TRBV12-3 or TRBV12-4 to TRBJ2-2, with D hard to call. The sequencing sample was made of blood. CDR3 amino acids: CASSLNTGELFF. CDR3 nucleotide sequence: TGTGCCAGCAGTCTAAACACCGGGGAGCTGTTTTTT.